A single sample gave rise to the 25 T cell receptor beta chains below, sequenced in a study of T cell repertoires in cytomegalovirus infection. TCRdb fed the reads into MiXCR, producing one record per CDR3 protein. Among 250,000 or so distinct CDR3 sequences listed, approximately 15% were seen once. The sequenced sample was CD8+ T cells from PBMCs. Source of these receptors: a human donor in good health (CMV status not recorded). Some clones in this sample may be carry-over from other donors' samples.

This clonotype turned up a few times. The chain uses TRBV14 and TRBJ2-1; TRBD2 agrees at 7 bases. The germline CDR1 and CDR2 sequences are SGHDN and FVKESK. CDR3 length: 20 residues. V lost 4 bases, J lost 0 bases, and 18 bases stayed unmatched. DNA of the CDR3: TGTGCCAGCAGCCCTCTAACCGGGACTAAAGAAGTTAGCTCCTACAATGAGCAGTTCTTC. Amino acid sequence: CASSPLTGTKEVSSYNEQFF.

This clonotype was counted at least ten times. This chain uses TRBV6-1 with TRBJ2-7; TRBD1 matches at 9 bases. Germline V gene sequence: CDR1 MNHNS, CDR2 SASEGT. V dropped 6 bases and J dropped 4; count of bases not matched to a gene: 7. CDR3 length: 14 amino acids. In DNA form, the CDR3 reads TGTGCCAGCAGGGAGGGACAGGGTGGGTACGAGCAGTACTTC. This translates into CASREGQGGYEQYF.

This clonotype was picked up many times. The V and J genes are TRBV6-1 and TRBJ2-7; a possible D gene is TRBD2 (5 bases). This CDR3 has 14 amino acids. The V gene's germline CDR1 is MNHNS and CDR2 SASEGT. V dropped 3 bases and J dropped 2 bases, with 11 bases sitting between them. CDR3 nucleotide sequence: TGTGCCAGCAGTGACGCCGACGGGACCTACGAGCAGTACTTC. Amino acids: CASSDADGTYEQYF.

In this sample, this clonotype turned up a few times. The chain has TRBV6-2 or TRBV6-3 and TRBJ1-1; D call uncertain. Germline CDR1 reads MNHEY; CDR2 reads SVGEGT. V was cut by 2 bases and J by 4 bases, with 14 bases left in between. The CDR3 covers 15 residues. The CDR3 spells CASSYTPGKSTEAFF. In nucleotides, the CDR3 is TGTGCCAGCAGTTACACTCCGGGAAAGAGCACTGAAGCTTTCTTT.

This clonotype was seen ten or more times. The chain is built from TRBV7-9 and TRBJ2-7; tentatively, D is TRBD1 or TRBD2 (5 bases each). This CDR3 contains 13 residues. The germline V and J ends were trimmed by 3 bases and 5 bases, with 11 bases remaining between them. The germline gives CDR1 SEHNR, CDR2 FQNEAQ (reference sequence). The CDR3 coding sequence is TGTGCCAGCAGCTTCGGGGCGCAGGACGAGCAGTACTTC. This sequence encodes CASSFGAQDEQYF.

This clonotype was recorded many times. The chain is built from TRBV7-9 and TRBJ2-7; 7 bases align to TRBD1. CDR1 and CDR2 from the germline V gene are SEHNR and FQNEAQ (reference sequence). The CDR3 has 13 amino acids. The junction had 4 bases not matched to a gene; V was cut back by 3 bases and J by 5 bases. The DNA for the CDR3 is TGTGCCAGCAGCTTCTACGACAGGGACGAGCAGTACTTC. It is translated as CASSFYDRDEQYF.

The sample holds many counts of this clonotype. The chain links TRBV7-9 to TRBJ2-1, with D possibly being TRBD1 or TRBD2 (5 bases each). CDR1 is SEHNR and CDR2 is FQNEAQ in the germline V gene (reference sequence). The CDR3 extends over 16 amino acids. V lost 3 bases and J 1 base, leaving 13 bases between the germline ends. Here the CDR3 reads CASSLNTGRSYNEQFF. The CDR3 DNA reads TGTGCCAGCAGCTTGAATACGGGGCGATCCTACAATGAGCAGTTCTTC.

V usage is TRBV20-1 and J usage is TRBJ2-5; D gene ambiguous. The CDR3 has 13 amino acids. The V end was cut by 4 bases, the J end by 2 bases, with 11 bases between. Per germline, CDR1 DFQATT and CDR2 SNEGSKA (reference sequence). The CDR3 loop is CSATTGHQETQYF. CDR3 in DNA: TGCAGTGCTACGACGGGTCATCAAGAGACCCAGTACTTC.

This clonotype was observed at least ten times. The chain uses TRBV7-8 and TRBJ1-5, with D possibly TRBD1 on 6 matching bases. In germline, CDR1 is SGHVS, CDR2 FQNEAQ. Between the trimmed V and J ends, which lost 1 base and 4 bases, there was a span of 14 bases. This CDR3 region has 16 residues. In nucleotides, the CDR3 is TGTGCCAGCAGCTTAGAGGGGGACCTACTAAATCAGCCCCAGCATTTT. Residues: CASSLEGDLLNQPQHF.

The sample holds a few counts of this clonotype. The chain has TRBV4-1 and TRBJ1-2, with D perhaps TRBD1 (5 bases). The germline V gene encodes CDR1 MGHRA and CDR2 YSYEKL. V shed 0 bases and J shed 5 bases, with 10 bases lying between them. This CDR3 has 14 residues. CDR3 loop: CASSQDQAGYGYTF. The CDR3 nucleotides read TGCGCCAGCAGCCAAGATCAAGCAGGGTATGGCTACACCTTC.

The chain recombines TRBV25-1 with TRBJ2-1; TRBD2 aligns across 8 bases. CDR3 length equals 15 residues. The germline V gene encodes CDR1 MGHDK and CDR2 SYGVNS. With 1 base clipped from V and 5 bases from J, the junction kept 4 bases outside the gene matches. CDR3 amino acids: CASSEFFSGNNEQFF. The CDR3 DNA reads TGTGCCAGCAGTGAATTTTTTAGCGGGAACAATGAGCAGTTCTTC.

V usage is TRBV29-1 and J usage is TRBJ2-1; a weak D match, TRBD2 (5 bases). The germline V gene encodes CDR1 SQVTM and CDR2 ANQGSEA. The V end was cut by 4 bases, the J end by 6 bases, with 7 bases between. The CDR3 totals 11 residues. CDR3 region: CSVGEGNEQFF. The CDR3 nucleotides are TGCAGCGTTGGAGAGGGCAATGAGCAGTTCTTC.

The chain carries TRBV5-4 and TRBJ1-3, with D perhaps matching TRBD1 (5 bases). Germline-derived CDR1 and CDR2 are SGHNT and YYREEE (reference sequence). V lost 3 bases to trimming and J lost 1 base, with 17 bases between them. The CDR3 spans 17 residues. CDR3 coding DNA: TGTGCCAGCAGCTATTACGGGACGGTGGGTTCTGGAAACACCATATATTTT. Translation gives CASSYYGTVGSGNTIYF.

This rearrangement joins TRBV12-3 or TRBV12-4 to TRBJ2-2; tentatively, D is TRBD2 (5 bases). The CDR3 contains 15 residues. The V gene lost 3 bases and the J gene lost 6 bases, with 14 bases spanning the gap. The CDR3 sequence: CASSFLPGFAGELFF. In DNA, the CDR3 is TGTGCCAGCAGTTTTCTTCCGGGGTTCGCCGGGGAGCTGTTTTTT.

In this sample, this clonotype turned up many times. This chain joins TRBV20-1 and TRBJ1-6; 7 positions agree with TRBD1. CDR1 and CDR2 from the germline V gene are DFQATT and SNEGSKA (reference sequence). This CDR3 is built from 14 residues. V lost 1 base, J lost 16 bases, and 13 bases stayed unmatched. This CDR3 reads CSARGDRAPFILHF. CDR3 nucleotides: TGCAGTGCTAGAGGCGACAGGGCCCCGTTTATTCTCCACTTT.

This clonotype was seen only a few times. The chain uses TRBV4-2 and TRBJ1-1; no firm D call. Germline-derived CDR1 and CDR2 are LGHNA and YNFKEQ. The length of the CDR3 is 13 residues. Deletions cut 7 bases from V and 7 bases from J, with 16 bases between. CDR3 protein: CASTPDGVDEAFF. The CDR3 DNA sequence: TGTGCCAGCACCCCCGACGGAGTTGATGAAGCTTTCTTT.

This clonotype has only a few counts. The rearrangement joins TRBV7-9 to TRBJ1-1; maybe TRBD1 (6 bases). The V and J ends lost 5 bases and 8 bases respectively, with 18 bases between them. This CDR3 region has 14 residues. Germline-derived CDR1 and CDR2 are SEHNR and FQNEAQ (reference sequence). The CDR3 loop reads CASSPTSGTSEAFF. CDR3 in DNA: TGTGCCAGCAGCCCGACCTCCGGGACAAGCGAAGCTTTCTTT.

The V call is TRBV7-9, the J call TRBJ1-2; D remains unclear. Trimming pared 4 bases from V and 4 bases from J, leaving 16 bases between. This CDR3 comprises 15 residues. CDR1 and CDR2 (germline): SEHNR, FQNEAQ (reference sequence). CDR3 in DNA: TGTGCCAGCAGCTCCCGGCGGAGCTCAAGCTATGGCTACACCTTC. It specifies CASSSRRSSSYGYTF.

A few counts support this clonotype. The rearrangement links TRBV5-6 to TRBJ1-6, with a weak D call TRBD1 (6 bases). Germline values: CDR1 SGHDT, CDR2 YYEEEE. The CDR3 sequence is 14 residues long. With 4 bases removed from V and 7 bases from J, the gap between germline ends came to 12 bases. The CDR3 region has the DNA TGTGCCAGCAGCCCGAGGGGGATGAATTCACCCCTCCACTTT. This encodes CASSPRGMNSPLHF.

In its sample, this clonotype was seen many times. The chain links TRBV7-9 to TRBJ2-5; a weak D match, TRBD2 (5 bases). The V gene lost 6 bases and the J gene lost 0 bases, with 20 bases spanning the gap. The CDR3 spans 17 residues. The V gene's germline CDR1 is SEHNR and CDR2 FQNEAQ (reference sequence). The CDR3: CASRGSWKPADQETQYF. As DNA, the CDR3 is TGTGCCAGCAGAGGGAGTTGGAAACCGGCGGACCAAGAGACCCAGTACTTC.

V and J are TRBV7-9 and TRBJ2-7; no firm D call. Between the trimmed V and J ends, which lost 3 bases and 5 bases, there was a span of 14 bases. This CDR3 has 14 amino acids. Germline loops: CDR1 SEHNR, CDR2 FQNEAQ (reference sequence). The CDR3 loop reads CASSFGWGTDEQYF. CDR3 DNA: TGTGCCAGCAGCTTCGGTTGGGGTACCGACGAGCAGTACTTC.

In its sample, this clonotype was seen many times. The chain is built from TRBV7-9 and TRBJ1-1; no firm D call. Germline loops: CDR1 SEHNR, CDR2 FQNEAQ (reference sequence). Trimming stripped 0 bases from V and 1 base from J, with 6 bases between. The CDR3 covers 14 residues. DNA for the CDR3: TGTGCCAGCAGCTTAGCGGTCGGGAACACTGAAGCTTTCTTT. It translates to CASSLAVGNTEAFF.

The chain has TRBV4-3 and TRBJ2-1, with D possibly called TRBD1 or TRBD2 (5 bases each). CDR3 size: 17 residues. Trimming left V 3 bases short and J 3 bases short, with 18 bases between. Germline CDR1 reads LGHNA; CDR2 reads YSLEER. The CDR3: CASSHPNRDGLYNEQFF. DNA of the CDR3: TGCGCCAGCAGCCACCCCAACCGGGACGGACTCTACAATGAGCAGTTCTTC.

The chain couples TRBV4-1 to TRBJ1-2; D may be TRBD1 (6 bases). V gave up 3 bases and J gave up 4 bases, with 15 bases separating them. Per the germline V gene, CDR1 is MGHRA and CDR2 is YSYEKL. The CDR3 covers 15 residues. The CDR3 is CASSQDPGARYGYTF. The DNA of the CDR3 is TGCGCCAGCAGCCAGGACCCGGGGGCGCGCTATGGCTACACCTTC.

V and J are TRBV13 and TRBJ2-7, with 10 bases that match TRBD2. In germline, CDR1 is PRHDT, CDR2 FYEKMQ (reference sequence). Trimming at V came to 6 bases and at J to 5 bases, leaving 10 bases not matched to a gene. The CDR3 runs 15 residues. CDR3 amino acids: CASSPSGGTLNEQYF. In DNA, the CDR3 is TGTGCCAGCAGTCCTAGCGGGGGTACCCTGAACGAGCAGTACTTC.